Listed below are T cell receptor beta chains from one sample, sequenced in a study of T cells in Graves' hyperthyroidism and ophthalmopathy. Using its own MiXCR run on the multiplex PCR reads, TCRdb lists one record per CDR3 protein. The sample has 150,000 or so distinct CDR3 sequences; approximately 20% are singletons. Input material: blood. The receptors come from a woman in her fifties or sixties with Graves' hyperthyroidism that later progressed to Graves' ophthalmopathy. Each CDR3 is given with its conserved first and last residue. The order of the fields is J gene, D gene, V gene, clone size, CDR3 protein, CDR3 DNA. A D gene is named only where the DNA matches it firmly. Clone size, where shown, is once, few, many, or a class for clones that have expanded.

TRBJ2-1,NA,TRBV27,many,CATKRRLGDNEQFF,TGTGCCACCAAGAGGCGTCTAGGGGACAATGAGCAGTTCTTC
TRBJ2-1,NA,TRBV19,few,CATGAGASSYNEQFF,TGTGCCACTGGGGCAGGGGCGAGCTCCTACAATGAGCAGTTCTTC
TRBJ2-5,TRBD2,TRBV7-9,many,CASIPRSSGRLGGETQYF,TGTGCCAGCATCCCCCGGTCTAGCGGGAGATTGGGAGGAGAGACCCAGTACTTC
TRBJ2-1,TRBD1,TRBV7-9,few,CASSEGQGSHNEQFF,TGTGCCAGCAGCGAGGGACAGGGGAGTCACAATGAGCAGTTCTTC
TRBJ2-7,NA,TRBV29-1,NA,CSVAGRDYEQYF,TGCAGCGTTGCAGGAAGAGACTACGAGCAGTACTTC
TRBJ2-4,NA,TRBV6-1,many,CASTGNAGLAKNIQYF,TGTGCCAGCACTGGTAATGCAGGCCTGGCCAAAAACATTCAGTACTTC
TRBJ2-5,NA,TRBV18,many,CASSPRIQETQYF,TGTGCCAGCTCACCCCGAATACAAGAGACCCAGTACTTC
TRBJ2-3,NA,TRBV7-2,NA,CASSLGVPDTQYF,TGTGCCAGCAGCTTGGGGGTCCCAGATACGCAGTATTTT
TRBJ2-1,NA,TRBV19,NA,CASSMGAPYNEQFF,TGTGCCAGTAGTATGGGGGCCCCCTACAATGAGCAGTTCTTC
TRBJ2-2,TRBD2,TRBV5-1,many,CASSYNSGSGELFF,TGCGCCAGCAGTTACAACAGCGGGAGCGGGGAGCTGTTTTTT
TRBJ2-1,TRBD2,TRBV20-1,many,CSAGLAGGNEQFF,TGCAGTGCTGGACTAGCGGGAGGGAATGAGCAGTTCTTC
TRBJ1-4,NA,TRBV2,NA,CASRVLGATNEKLFF,TGTGCCAGCAGGGTCTTGGGAGCAACTAATGAAAAACTGTTTTTT
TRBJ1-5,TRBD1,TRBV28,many,CASRADRGGDSNQPQHF,TGTGCCAGCAGAGCGGACAGGGGGGGGGATAGCAATCAGCCCCAGCATTTT
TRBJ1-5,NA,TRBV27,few,CASSHTGFRQPQHF,TGTGCCAGCAGTCATACAGGGTTTCGCCAGCCCCAGCATTTT
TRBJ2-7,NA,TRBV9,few,CASSVGDNRLAEQYF,TGTGCCAGCAGCGTAGGGGATAATCGGTTGGCCGAGCAGTACTTC
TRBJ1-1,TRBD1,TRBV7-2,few,CASSLHRGAFF,TGTGCCAGCAGCTTACACAGGGGAGCTTTCTTT
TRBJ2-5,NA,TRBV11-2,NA,CASSLHSGLKETQYF,TGTGCCAGCAGCTTACACTCGGGCCTAAAAGAGACCCAGTACTTC
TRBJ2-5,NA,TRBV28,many,CASSLFAVKETQYF,TGTGCCAGCAGTTTGTTTGCAGTCAAGGAGACCCAGTACTTC
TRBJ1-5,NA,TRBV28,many,CASTLSLGGNQPQHF,TGTGCCAGCACTCTGAGTCTGGGTGGCAATCAGCCCCAGCATTTT
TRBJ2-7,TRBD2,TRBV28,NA,CASSRTRGVYEQYF,TGTGCCAGCAGTCGGACGCGGGGGGTATACGAGCAGTACTTC